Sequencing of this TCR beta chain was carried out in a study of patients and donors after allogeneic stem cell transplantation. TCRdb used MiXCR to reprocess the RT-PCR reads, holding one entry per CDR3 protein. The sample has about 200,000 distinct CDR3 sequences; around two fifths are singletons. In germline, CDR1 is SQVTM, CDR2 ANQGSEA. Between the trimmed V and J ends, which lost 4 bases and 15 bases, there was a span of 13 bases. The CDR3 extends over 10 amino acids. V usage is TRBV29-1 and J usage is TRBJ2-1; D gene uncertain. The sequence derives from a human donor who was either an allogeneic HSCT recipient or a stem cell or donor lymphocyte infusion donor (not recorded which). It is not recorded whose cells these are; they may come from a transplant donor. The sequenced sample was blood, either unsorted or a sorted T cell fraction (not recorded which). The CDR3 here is CSVVDPEWFF. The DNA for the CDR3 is TGCAGCGTTGTGGACCCCGAATGGTTCTTC.